These T cell receptor beta chains were read from a single sample in a study of T-cell reconstitution after alpha-beta-depleted transplantation in children. TCRdb reprocessed the PCR reads via MiXCR and lists one record per CDR3 protein. The table shows around 370,000 distinct CDR3 sequences, with 10% occurring only once. Sequenced material: PBMCs from the stem cell graft donor, taken from the stem cell graft. The receptors here all came from a human donor who donated a stem cell graft to a child with acute lymphoblastic leukemia. Each CDR3 is given with its conserved first and last residue. Each record gives: clone size, V gene, D gene, J gene, CDR3 protein, CDR3 DNA. The D gene is left open where the match is weak. The listing skips clone size in some rows; elsewhere it reads once, few, many or a size class.

NA	TRBV6-1	NA	TRBJ1-5	CASSDLSNQPQHF	TGTGCCAGCAGTGACCTTAGCAATCAGCCCCAGCATTTT
few	TRBV7-3	NA	TRBJ2-2	CASSSGLRGELFF	TGTGCCAGCAGCTCGGGGTTACGCGGGGAGCTGTTTTTT
NA	TRBV24-1	TRBD1	TRBJ2-3	CATSDRSGTGDTQYF	TGTGCCACCAGTGATCGATCCGGGACAGGGGATACGCAGTATTTT
NA	TRBV12-3/TRBV12-4	TRBD1	TRBJ1-5	CASSFARVVTGGPPQHF	TGTGCCAGCAGTTTCGCGAGAGTCGTTACAGGGGGTCCGCCCCAGCATTTT
few	TRBV6-5	NA	TRBJ2-2	CASSYRGPDGELFF	TGTGCCAGCAGTTACAGAGGACCGGATGGGGAGCTGTTTTTT
NA	TRBV7-2	TRBD1	TRBJ1-2	CASSLGPGQTDGYTF	TGTGCCAGCAGCTTAGGCCCGGGACAGACGGATGGCTACACCTTC
many	TRBV5-6	NA	TRBJ2-5	CASSSARALQETQYF	TGTGCCAGCAGCTCGGCCAGGGCCCTCCAAGAGACCCAGTACTTC
NA	TRBV7-9	TRBD1	TRBJ1-1	CASSSGDRPPEAFF	TGTGCCAGCAGCTCCGGGGACAGGCCACCTGAAGCTTTCTTT
NA	TRBV6-5	TRBD1	TRBJ2-1	CASSPPQYRGSHNEQFF	TGTGCCAGCAGTCCCCCCCAATACAGGGGATCCCACAATGAGCAGTTCTTC
few	TRBV4-1	TRBD1	TRBJ2-5	CASSQDLAYSGTGYFPQETQYF	TGCGCCAGCAGCCAAGATTTGGCTTACTCCGGGACAGGTTACTTCCCCCAAGAGACCCAGTACTTC
NA	TRBV2	NA	TRBJ2-3	CASSEGGTGADTQYF	TGTGCCAGCAGTGAAGGGGGTACCGGGGCAGATACGCAGTATTTT
few	TRBV29-1	NA	TRBJ2-2	CSVPITGTNTGELFF	TGCAGCGTCCCCATTACTGGGACAAACACCGGGGAGCTGTTTTTT
many	TRBV29-1	NA	TRBJ1-5	CSVKIYGDSNQPQHF	TGCAGCGTCAAAATTTACGGGGATAGCAATCAGCCCCAGCATTTT
few	TRBV6-5	TRBD2	TRBJ2-7	CASSLTSGGAYEQYF	TGTGCCAGCAGTTTAACTAGCGGGGGAGCCTACGAGCAGTACTTC
few	TRBV24-1	NA	TRBJ2-3	CATAVGGRTDTQYF	TGTGCCACCGCAGTAGGTGGGCGCACAGATACGCAGTATTTT
NA	TRBV5-6	NA	TRBJ2-3	CASSYPSSPDTQYF	TGTGCCAGCAGCTACCCTTCTAGCCCAGATACGCAGTATTTT
NA	TRBV5-1	NA	TRBJ2-5	CASSEDQETQYF	TGCGCCAGCAGCGAGGATCAAGAGACCCAGTACTTC
few	TRBV5-1	NA	TRBJ2-3	CASSLGGRTTDTQYF	TGCGCCAGCAGCTTAGGAGGACGCACCACAGATACGCAGTATTTT
NA	TRBV20-1	NA	TRBJ2-7	CSANQPRGSSYEQYF	TGCAGTGCTAACCAGCCGAGAGGGAGCTCCTACGAGCAGTACTTC
few	TRBV4-3	NA	TRBJ2-7	CASSQQNGAGYEQYF	TGCGCCAGCAGCCAACAGAACGGGGCTGGCTACGAGCAGTACTTC
NA	TRBV5-1	TRBD2	TRBJ2-5	CASSSSSGVGETQYF	TGCGCCAGCAGCTCCTCTAGCGGGGTGGGAGAGACCCAGTACTTC
many	TRBV7-8	NA	TRBJ2-3	CASSLDRENTQYF	TGTGCCAGCAGCTTAGATCGGGAAAATACGCAGTATTTT
NA	TRBV10-3	NA	TRBJ1-3	CAISERASSSGNTIYF	TGTGCCATCAGTGAGAGGGCTTCCAGCTCTGGAAACACCATATATTTT
many	TRBV6-2/TRBV6-3	TRBD1	TRBJ1-6	CASSPAGTANSPLHF	TGTGCCAGCAGTCCCGCCGGGACAGCCAATTCACCCCTCCACTTT
many	TRBV29-1	NA	TRBJ2-7	CSVDGGGGEQYF	TGCAGCGTTGACGGGGGTGGGGGAGAGCAGTACTTC
few	TRBV4-1	NA	TRBJ2-7	CASSQAPAPGPYEQYF	TGCGCCAGCAGCCAAGCCCCGGCTCCGGGCCCTTACGAGCAGTACTTC
few	TRBV5-1	NA	TRBJ2-3	CASSLVRGRTDTQYF	TGCGCCAGCAGCTTGGTTCGGGGACGCACAGATACGCAGTATTTT
NA	TRBV6-5	TRBD2	TRBJ2-1	CASRSSGLAGLNEQFF	TGTGCCAGCAGATCATCGGGACTAGCGGGTTTGAATGAGCAGTTCTTC
few	TRBV11-1	TRBD1	TRBJ2-7	CASSFPTYRDRGRYEQYF	TGTGCCAGCAGCTTCCCAACCTACCGCGACAGGGGAAGATACGAGCAGTACTTC
many	TRBV6-2/TRBV6-3	NA	TRBJ2-7	CASNRSPLPEQYF	TGTGCCAGCAACCGGTCCCCGTTGCCCGAGCAGTACTTC
NA	TRBV29-1	NA	TRBJ2-7	CSVGGYEQYF	TGCAGCGTTGGCGGATACGAGCAGTACTTC
NA	TRBV28	NA	TRBJ1-2	CASTGPSRGYTF	TGTGCCAGCACCGGTCCGTCACGGGGCTACACCTTC
NA	TRBV4-3	NA	TRBJ2-2	CASSHYTGELFF	TGCGCCAGCAGCCATTACACCGGGGAGCTGTTTTTT
many	TRBV9	TRBD2	TRBJ2-5	CASSVRASGSGGTQYF	TGTGCCAGCAGCGTAAGGGCTAGCGGGAGTGGCGGGACCCAGTACTTC
few	TRBV6-1	NA	TRBJ2-1	CASSLTAPMNRQFF	TGTGCCAGCAGCTTGACCGCCCCGATGAATCGGCAGTTCTTC
NA	TRBV7-3	NA	TRBJ2-7	CASSSGPGAVYEQYF	TGTGCCAGCAGCTCCGGACCGGGGGCCGTCTACGAGCAGTACTTC
many	TRBV12-3/TRBV12-4	NA	TRBJ2-1	CASSFKEQFF	TGTGCCAGCAGTTTCAAAGAGCAGTTCTTC
few	TRBV10-3	NA	TRBJ2-4	CAISESVTGFEGKNIQYF	TGTGCCATCAGTGAATCCGTTACAGGGTTTGAGGGCAAAAACATTCAGTACTTC
few	TRBV6-5	TRBD1	TRBJ2-7	CASSRDRGNYEQYF	TGTGCCAGCAGTCGCGACAGGGGGAATTACGAGCAGTACTTC
few	TRBV10-3	NA	TRBJ2-1	CAISESIRDNEQFF	TGTGCCATCAGTGAGTCGATAAGGGACAATGAGCAGTTCTTC
NA	TRBV10-3	NA	TRBJ1-5	CAISGTRSQPQHF	TGTGCCATCAGTGGAACTAGGAGTCAGCCCCAGCATTTT
many	TRBV5-1	NA	TRBJ2-5	CASSLVGFQETQYF	TGCGCCAGCAGCTTGGTTGGGTTCCAAGAGACCCAGTACTTC
few	TRBV19	NA	TRBJ1-5	CASSIVQGHQPQHF	TGTGCCAGTAGTATAGTTCAAGGGCATCAGCCCCAGCATTTT
once	TRBV9	NA	TRBJ2-1	CASSAPGAGQQFF	TGTGCCAGCAGCGCCCCCGGGGCGGGTCAGCAGTTCTTC
few	TRBV27	NA	TRBJ2-1	CASKPGIGDEQFF	TGTGCCAGCAAACCCGGGATCGGCGATGAGCAGTTCTTC
many	TRBV5-1	TRBD1	TRBJ1-1	CASSPRGDNTEAFF	TGCGCCAGCAGCCCCAGGGGGGACAACACTGAAGCTTTCTTT
many	TRBV5-6	TRBD1	TRBJ2-2	CASSLSGGGTGELFF	TGTGCCAGCAGCTTGTCAGGGGGCGGAACCGGGGAGCTGTTTTTT
few	TRBV27	NA	TRBJ2-7	CASSTNRRRLDF	TGTGCCAGCAGTACTAACAGGCGGAGGTTGGATTTC